Following are 23 T cell receptor beta chains from one sample sequenced in a study of T cells in localized non-small cell lung cancer. Sequencing was performed with immunoSEQ multiplex PCR; in TCRdb, only in-frame clones are kept and a portion is missing. Among some 66,000 clones listed, approximately 84% were seen once. Sequences were derived from peripheral blood, sampled before any cancer treatment. The receptors stem from a female donor of 60 years or more with stage I lung adenocarcinoma.

The gene calls are TRBV7-9 and TRBJ1-2; D gene ambiguous. The V gene's germline CDR1 is SEHNR and CDR2 FQNEAQ (reference sequence). The length of the CDR3 is 14 residues. V was clipped by 5 bases and J by 1 base, with 11 bases between them. CDR3: CASSLATVNYGYTF. The DNA for the CDR3 is TGTGCCAGCAGCCTCGCCACGGTTAACTATGGCTACACCTTC. Complete variable domain (other parts from reference TRBV7-9 and TRBJ1-2): DTGVSQNPRHKITKRGQNVTFRCDPISEHNRLYWYRQTLGQGPEFLTYFQNEAQLEKSRLLSDRFSAERPKGSFSTLEIQRTEQGDSAMYLCASSLATVNYGYTFGSGTRLTVV.

The V and J genes are TRBV19 and TRBJ1-1; D not certain. Looked up from germline, CDR1 is LNHDA and CDR2 is SQIVND (reference sequence). Between the trimmed V and J ends, which lost 3 bases and 1 base, there was a span of 6 bases. This CDR3 comprises 13 residues. The CDR3 DNA follows: TGTGCCAGTAGTATTGCCCCGAACACTGAAGCTTTCTTT. Amino acids: CASSIAPNTEAFF.

The chain couples TRBV5-4 to TRBJ2-7; 12 bases fit TRBD2. The germline CDR1 and CDR2 sequences are SGHNT and YYREEE (reference sequence). Losses at the gene ends were 4 bases for V and 4 bases for J; bases not matched to a gene: 9. The CDR3 sequence is 16 residues long. The CDR3 sequence: CASSGGLAGLGYEQYF. As DNA, the CDR3 is TGTGCCAGCAGCGGAGGACTAGCGGGGCTTGGGTACGAGCAGTACTTC.

This chain uses TRBV5-1 with TRBJ2-7; TRBD1 is a possible D gene (6 bases). CDR1 is SGHRS, CDR2 YFSETQ, per germline. The CDR3 is 14 residues long. V was shortened by 1 base and J by 4 bases, with 12 bases between the two germline ends. The CDR3 DNA follows: TGCGCCAGCAGCTTGACAGGGCCTAGGTACGAGCAGTACTTC. Its translation is CASSLTGPRYEQYF.

This chain connects TRBV4-1 to TRBJ2-3; D is ambiguous. Germline V gives CDR1 MGHRA, CDR2 YSYEKL. This CDR3 comprises 16 residues. V was pared by 1 base and J by 0 bases, with 11 bases between. The DNA for the CDR3 is TGCGCCAGCAGCCAAGCTCTGGCCGGTAGCACAGATACGCAGTATTTT. Residues: CASSQALAGSTDTQYF.

This chain joins TRBV5-1 and TRBJ2-5, with D perhaps TRBD1 (6 bases). Germline loops: CDR1 SGHRS, CDR2 YFSETQ. Trimming took off 5 bases at V and 4 bases at J, with 15 bases between the two ends. This CDR3 is built from 14 residues. In nucleotides, the CDR3 is TGCGCCAGCAGTACGACAGGTAATCGAGAGACCCAGTACTTC. Translated: CASSTTGNRETQYF.

The CDR3 coding sequence is TGCGCCAGCCTCGGACTAGCGGGAAGCGAGCAGTACTTC. It specifies CASLGLAGSEQYF. This chain links TRBV5-1 with TRBJ2-5, with 12 bases lining up with TRBD2. With the DNA end fitting TRBJ2-7 better, the J assignment may be wrong. Germline V gene lookup returns CDR1 SGHRS and CDR2 YFSETQ. The CDR3 consists of 13 residues.

This chain uses TRBV29-1 with TRBJ1-4; D is perhaps TRBD1 (5 bases). The germline V gene encodes CDR1 SQVTM and CDR2 ANQGSEA. CDR3 length: 14 amino acids. V was trimmed by 5 bases and J by 0 bases, leaving 10 bases between them. In DNA, the CDR3 is TGCAGCGTTTCCAGGGTTTCAACTAATGAAAAACTGTTTTTT. It encodes CSVSRVSTNEKLFF.

The chain recombines TRBV28 with TRBJ1-5; 7 nucleotides align to TRBD1. V dropped 4 bases and J dropped 4; count of bases not matched to a gene: 7. The CDR3 sequence is 15 residues long. Per the germline V gene, CDR1 is MDHEN and CDR2 is SYDVKM. The CDR3 region is CASSSDRVLNQPQHF. For the CDR3, the DNA is TGTGCCAGCAGTTCCGACAGGGTGCTGAATCAGCCCCAGCATTTT.

The chain recombines TRBV18 with TRBJ2-7; the match to TRBD2 covers 9 bases. Trimming took 2 bases from V and 9 from J; bases not matched to a gene: 5. Germline lookup yields CDR1 KGHSH and CDR2 LQKENI. The CDR3 runs to 13 residues. The CDR3 protein is CASSPGEREVQYF. In DNA, the CDR3 is TGTGCCAGCTCACCAGGAGAGCGGGAGGTGCAGTACTTC.

This clone was observed a handful of times. V is TRBV30 and J is TRBJ2-7; 9 nucleotides match TRBD2. Per germline, CDR1 GTSNPN and CDR2 SVGIG (reference sequence). The CDR3 runs to 14 residues. Losses at the gene ends were 6 bases for V and 4 bases for J; bases not matched to a gene: 10. CDR3 protein: CACSTSGFSYEQYF. The CDR3 region has the DNA TGTGCCTGCTCGACTAGCGGTTTTTCATACGAGCAGTACTTC.

The V call is TRBV2, the J call TRBJ2-1; the match to TRBD2 covers 10 bases. This CDR3 spans 16 amino acids. The V gene end was trimmed by 7 bases and the J gene end by 6 bases; junction bases not matched to a gene: 12. Germline-derived CDR1 and CDR2 are SNHLY and FYNNEI. In DNA form, the CDR3 reads TGTGCCAGCATGCCGCGAAGCGGGGGGGCTTCCAATGAGCAGTTCTTC. Translating gives CASMPRSGGASNEQFF.

This clone was detected once. V is TRBV28 and J is TRBJ2-5, with D possibly being TRBD1 or TRBD2 (6 bases each). In germline, CDR1 is MDHEN, CDR2 SYDVKM. Trimming removed 3 bases at V and 2 bases at J, with 19 bases between. This CDR3 is 17 amino acids long. The CDR3 here is CASSFTGAARGQETQYF. In nucleotides, the CDR3 is TGTGCCAGCAGTTTTACGGGGGCGGCGCGGGGACAAGAGACCCAGTACTTC.

The chain recombines TRBV6-6 with TRBJ1-6, with 9 nucleotides matching TRBD1. CDR3 length: 15 amino acids. Germline values: CDR1 MNHNY, CDR2 SVGAGI (reference sequence). Trimming took 0 bases from V and 8 from J; bases not matched to a gene: 2. The CDR3 nucleotides are TGTGCCAGCAGTTACTCGTGGACAGGGGATTCACCCCTCCACTTT. Residues: CASSYSWTGDSPLHF.

The chain has TRBV6-1 and TRBJ2-3, with D possibly being TRBD2 (7 bases). This CDR3 has 15 amino acids. The germline V gene has CDR1 MNHNS and CDR2 SASEGT. V lost 5 bases and J 4 bases, leaving 16 bases between the germline ends. The CDR3 loop reads CASSSRTGGPDTQYF. The DNA of the CDR3 is TGTGCCAGCAGTAGCAGGACGGGGGGCCCAGATACGCAGTATTTT.

The rearrangement links TRBV7-3 to TRBJ1-1; TRBD1 agrees at 7 bases. After removal of 5 bases from V and 5 bases from J, the junction contained 5 bases not matched to a gene. From germline, CDR1 is SGHTA and CDR2 FQGTGA. This CDR3 has 13 amino acids. The CDR3 sequence is CASSTDRATEAFF. The DNA for the CDR3 is TGTGCCAGCAGCACCGACAGGGCTACTGAAGCTTTCTTT.

V and J are TRBV7-9 and TRBJ1-2; D is possibly TRBD1 (5 bases). Germline V gives CDR1 SEHNR, CDR2 FQNEAQ (reference sequence). The CDR3 loop spans 16 amino acids. The V end lost 1 base, the J end lost 4 bases, and 16 bases lay between the germline ends. CDR3 amino acids: CASSLGEKQARYGYTF. The CDR3, as DNA: TGTGCCAGCAGCTTAGGGGAGAAACAGGCGCGCTATGGCTACACCTTC.

The gene calls are TRBV5-6 and TRBJ2-3; 9 nucleotides line up with TRBD1. This CDR3 contains 15 residues. V dropped 2 bases and J dropped 2; count of bases not matched to a gene: 3. Germline V gene lookup returns CDR1 SGHDT and CDR2 YYEEEE. The CDR3 sequence: CASSFEQGATDTQYF. CDR3 DNA: TGTGCCAGCAGCTTCGAACAGGGGGCCACAGATACGCAGTATTTT.

The chain links TRBV14 to TRBJ1-1; D is ambiguous. CDR1 and CDR2 from the germline V gene are SGHDN and FVKESK. This CDR3 contains 17 residues. V was trimmed by 1 base and J by 2 bases, leaving 17 bases between them. The CDR3 region is CASSQAQNSTFNTEAFF. CDR3 sequence (DNA): TGTGCCAGCAGCCAAGCTCAGAACAGCACCTTTAACACTGAAGCTTTCTTT. Full variable domain (missing parts from reference TRBV14 and TRBJ1-1): EAGVTQFPSHSVIEKGQTVTLRCDPISGHDNLYWYRRVMGKEIKFLLHFVKESKQDESGMPNNRFLAERTGGTYSTLKVQPAELEDSGVYFCASSQAQNSTFNTEAFFGQGTRLTVV.

The rearrangement joins TRBV6-1 to TRBJ2-2; D might be TRBD2 (6 bases). Germline CDR1 MNHNS, CDR2 SASEGT. The CDR3 has 14 amino acids. With 11 bases removed from V and 3 bases from J, the gap between germline ends came to 16 bases. DNA of the CDR3: TGTGCCGCCTCTTGGGACTCCTACACCGGGGAGCTGTTTTTT. It encodes CAASWDSYTGELFF.

J is TRBJ2-7 and V is TRBV11-1; 7 bases fit TRBD1. Germline loops: CDR1 SGHAT, CDR2 FQDESV (reference sequence). This CDR3 region has 13 residues. With 3 bases clipped from V and 4 bases from J, the junction kept 3 bases outside the gene matches. The CDR3 DNA reads as TGTGCCAGCAGCTTCGGACAGGAGTACGAGCAGTACTTC. Translation gives CASSFGQEYEQYF.

J is TRBJ2-2 and V is TRBV10-3, with 7 positions matching TRBD2. V lost 3 bases to trimming and J lost 6 bases; unmatched junction nucleotides: 7. Germline V gives CDR1 ENHRY, CDR2 SYGVKD. The length of the CDR3 is 15 residues. The CDR3 DNA sequence: TGTGCCATCAGTGACCAGACTGCGGGGGCCGGGGAGCTGTTTTTT. It is translated as CAISDQTAGAGELFF.

The chain employs TRBV5-5 and TRBJ1-2; D not certain. The CDR3 covers 12 residues. Between the trimmed V and J ends, which lost 1 base and 7 bases, there was a span of 8 bases. CDR1 is SGHKS and CDR2 is YYEKEE in the germline V gene (reference sequence). The DNA for the CDR3 is TGTGCCAGCAGCTTGCTTTTGACTGGCTACACCTTC. It yields the protein CASSLLLTGYTF.